Below, one T cell receptor beta chain is given with its context. The data stem from a study of T cells after somatic rescue of genetic block. Sequencing used immunoSEQ multiplex PCR; TCRdb keeps in-frame clones, though not all of them. The sample records around 67,000 clones, under 95% being singletons. Deletions cut 4 bases from V and 3 bases from J, with 13 bases between. The CDR3 runs 15 residues. Germline V gene data show CDR1 as SGHRS and CDR2 as YFSETQ. V is TRBV5-1 and J is TRBJ2-2; perhaps TRBD1 as D (6 bases). Input material: peripheral blood mononuclear cells (PBMCs). This receptor was obtained from a man in his forties. DNA for the CDR3: TGCGCCAGCAGCCCGCAGGGGCGCGACACCGGGGAGCTGTTTTTT. Translating it yields CASSPQGRDTGELFF.